Listed here are 18 T cell receptor beta chains from one sample, sequenced in a study of T cell responses to AZD1222 COVID-19 vaccine. Method: immunoSEQ multiplex PCR; TCRdb's copy keeps in-frame clones and lacks some. Of roughly 80,000 clones listed, 80% to 90% were seen once; the top ten hold 4.5% to 6%. The source material was peripheral blood, sampled on day 0 of AZD1222 vaccination. The source of these receptors is an adult in good health.

The chain links TRBV18 to TRBJ1-2, with TRBD1 as a possible D gene (5 bases). Trimming removed 3 bases at V and 7 bases at J, with 12 bases between. CDR1 KGHSH and CDR2 LQKENI come from the germline V gene. The CDR3 extends over 13 amino acids. This CDR3 is CASSPPGRSGYTF. The CDR3, as DNA: TGTGCCAGCTCACCCCCGGGACGGAGTGGCTACACCTTC.

The chain uses TRBV10-3 and TRBJ2-1, with D tentatively TRBD1 or TRBD2 (5 bases each). The CDR3 totals 16 residues. Germline-derived CDR1 and CDR2 are ENHRY and SYGVKD. Trimming stripped 10 bases from V and 6 bases from J, with 25 bases between. CDR3 residues: CATAFGAAPGSNEQFF. The CDR3 DNA is TGTGCCACAGCCTTCGGGGCCGCGCCGGGTTCCAATGAGCAGTTCTTC.

The chain combines TRBV6-5 with TRBJ1-2; a possible D gene is TRBD1 (6 bases). This CDR3 is 14 amino acids long. Germline V gene lookup returns CDR1 MNHEY and CDR2 SVGAGI. Deletions cut 8 bases from V and 4 bases from J, with 17 bases between. CDR3 coding DNA: TGTGCCAGCGGTAGGCAGGGGCAGGTCTATGGCTACACCTTC. Translation: CASGRQGQVYGYTF.

CDR3 coding DNA: TGTGCCTGGAGGTTCGAAGGACAGGGAATCGGCTACACCTTC. Translating gives CAWRFEGQGIGYTF. The chain employs TRBV30 and TRBJ1-2; 8 nucleotides match TRBD1. J was trimmed by 8 bases and V by 3 bases; bases with no gene match: 11. Germline V gene data show CDR1 as GTSNPN and CDR2 as SVGIG (reference sequence). CDR3 size: 14 residues.

This clone has a single count. The rearrangement joins TRBV7-6 to TRBJ1-2; D call uncertain. In germline, CDR1 is SGHVS, CDR2 FNYEAQ. Trimming shortened V by 3 bases and J by 6 bases, and 20 bases separated the two germline ends. This CDR3 has 16 residues. Here the CDR3 DNA reads TGTGCCAGCAGCTTTTTCCCAGTTGAGGGAGATCATGGCTACACCTTC. Translated, it gives CASSFFPVEGDHGYTF.

The rearrangement uses TRBV18 and TRBJ2-5; 8 nucleotides align to TRBD1. With V trimmed by 1 base and J by 4 bases, 5 bases remained unmatched. Per the germline V gene, CDR1 is KGHSH and CDR2 is LQKENI. This CDR3 region has 15 residues. For the CDR3, the DNA is TGTGCCAGCTCACCACTCGACAGGGGCCGAGAGACCCAGTACTTC. It specifies CASSPLDRGRETQYF.

The chain carries TRBV14 and TRBJ2-1; no reliable D call. V was pared by 3 bases and J by 7 bases, with 22 bases between. Germline CDR1 is SGHDN and CDR2 is FVKESK. There are 17 residues in the CDR3. The CDR3 reads CASSHLKGPQQGNEQFF. CDR3 bases: TGTGCCAGCAGCCACTTGAAAGGGCCGCAACAAGGGAATGAGCAGTTCTTC. Full variable domain (outside the CDR3, taken from reference TRBV14 and TRBJ2-1): EAGVTQFPSHSVIEKGQTVTLRCDPISGHDNLYWYRRVMGKEIKFLLHFVKESKQDESGMPNNRFLAERTGGTYSTLKVQPAELEDSGVYFCASSHLKGPQQGNEQFFGPGTRLTVL.

This clone has a single count. This rearrangement joins TRBV7-2 to TRBJ2-1; TRBD2 agrees at 10 bases. The germline CDR1 and CDR2 sequences are SGHTA and FQGNSA. Trimming took 0 bases from V and 5 from J; bases not matched to a gene: 10. The CDR3 length is 18 residues. The CDR3 sequence: CASSLATSGGELDNEQFF. The CDR3 DNA reads as TGTGCCAGCAGCTTAGCGACGAGCGGGGGGGAGCTCGACAATGAGCAGTTCTTC.

The chain employs TRBV18 and TRBJ2-6; 9 nucleotides line up with TRBD1. Germline lookup yields CDR1 KGHSH and CDR2 LQKENI. J gave up 1 base and V 4 bases, and 11 bases lay outside the gene matches. The CDR3 loop spans 19 amino acids. The CDR3 loop is CASSLMTGGRSSGANVLTF. In nucleotides, the CDR3 is TGTGCCAGCTCACTCATGACAGGGGGAAGGAGTTCTGGGGCCAACGTCCTGACTTTC.

The chain carries TRBV18 and TRBJ2-3; TRBD1 aligns across 10 bases. There are 15 residues in the CDR3. The germline gives CDR1 KGHSH, CDR2 LQKENI. With 6 bases clipped from V and 1 base from J, the junction kept 4 bases outside the gene matches. The CDR3: CASSGGTGGTDTQYF. CDR3 nucleotide sequence: TGTGCCAGCTCGGGAGGGACAGGGGGCACAGATACGCAGTATTTT.

The V call is TRBV6-5, the J call TRBJ1-4; TRBD1 matches at 7 bases. From germline, CDR1 is MNHEY and CDR2 SVGAGI. The CDR3 loop spans 14 amino acids. V was clipped by 5 bases and J by 7 bases; unmatched bases: 7. This chain's CDR3 is CASSQTGRSEKLFF. CDR3 DNA: TGTGCCAGCAGTCAGACAGGGCGGAGTGAAAAACTGTTTTTT.

The chain joins TRBV2 to TRBJ1-1; possible D gene TRBD1, 6 bases. The CDR3 has 15 amino acids. Germline V lookup: CDR1 SNHLY, CDR2 FYNNEI. V lost 5 bases and J 9 bases, leaving 22 bases between the germline ends. CDR3 in amino acids: CASSTTDSPHTQAFF. The CDR3 DNA is TGTGCCAGCAGTACTACGGACAGCCCCCATACTCAAGCTTTCTTT.

The chain recombines TRBV12-5 with TRBJ2-1, with TRBD1 as a possible D gene (7 bases). CDR1 LGHNT and CDR2 FRNRAP come from the germline V gene. The V end lost 6 bases, the J end lost 4 bases, and 13 bases lay between the germline ends. The CDR3 is 14 amino acids. CDR3: CASGGGTVYNEQFF. The CDR3 DNA is TGTGCTAGTGGGGGCGGGACAGTATACAATGAGCAGTTCTTC.

The rearrangement joins TRBV5-4 to TRBJ1-2; D is undetermined. This CDR3 comprises 13 residues. CDR1 is SGHNT, CDR2 YYREEE, per germline (reference sequence). The V end lost 0 bases, the J end lost 4 bases, and 7 bases lay between the germline ends. The CDR3 spells CASSLDSTYGYTF. CDR3 in DNA: TGTGCCAGCAGCTTGGACTCTACCTATGGCTACACCTTC.

V gene TRBV28 combines with J gene TRBJ2-1, with unresolved D. Trimming left V 5 bases short and J 8 bases short, with 22 bases between. The CDR3 is made up of 16 amino acids. Germline CDR1 is MDHEN and CDR2 is SYDVKM. The CDR3 reads CASSPLRASLWYEQFF. CDR3 coding DNA: TGTGCCAGCAGTCCACTCCGGGCCAGCCTTTGGTATGAGCAGTTCTTC.

The rearrangement joins TRBV14 to TRBJ1-1, with D maybe TRBD1 (6 bases). Looked up from germline, CDR1 is SGHDN and CDR2 is FVKESK. CDR3 length equals 14 residues. Trimming took off 4 bases at V and 5 bases at J, with 14 bases between the two ends. CDR3 nucleotides: TGTGCCAGCAGCCCGACCGACAGGCTAACTGAAGCTTTCTTT. Translated, it gives CASSPTDRLTEAFF.

The chain uses TRBV6-5 and TRBJ1-1; no clear D gene. Trimming cost V 7 bases and J 4 bases, with 16 bases left between them. This CDR3 has 14 residues. From germline, CDR1 is MNHEY and CDR2 SVGAGI. The CDR3 DNA sequence: TGTGCCAGCAAACTAATTCGAGGGAGCACTGAAGCTTTCTTT. As protein: CASKLIRGSTEAFF.

The chain joins TRBV7-2 to TRBJ2-5; TRBD1 aligns across 8 bases. Germline lookup yields CDR1 SGHTA and CDR2 FQGNSA. The CDR3 totals 15 residues. V gave up 4 bases and J gave up 5 bases; unmatched junction bases: 9. The CDR3 sequence: CASSSDRGQTETQYF. CDR3 nucleotide sequence: TGTGCCAGCAGCTCAGACAGGGGTCAAACGGAGACCCAGTACTTC.